Listed here are 3 T cell receptor beta chains from one sample, sequenced in a study of T cell responses to AZD1222 COVID-19 vaccine. Method: immunoSEQ multiplex PCR; TCRdb's copy keeps in-frame clones and lacks some. The data show roughly 150,000 clones, with more than 70% seen just once and approximately 3.6% held by the top ten. Specimen: peripheral blood, collected on day 0 of MenACWY control vaccination. These receptors were collected from an adult in good health.

This chain links TRBV7-9 with TRBJ2-7; D possibly corresponds to TRBD1 (6 bases). Germline assignment: CDR1 SEHNR and CDR2 FQNEAQ (reference sequence). The CDR3 covers 15 residues. Trimming took 4 bases from V and 1 from J, leaving 14 bases between them. CDR3 protein: CASSWRQALSYEQYF. The CDR3 region has the DNA TGTGCCAGCAGCTGGCGACAGGCCCTATCCTACGAGCAGTACTTC.

The chain links TRBV5-4 to TRBJ2-2; TRBD1 aligns across 7 bases. V dropped 4 bases and J dropped 1; count of bases not matched to a gene: 1. The length of the CDR3 is 14 residues. Germline CDR1 and CDR2: SGHNT and YYREEE (reference sequence). The CDR3 is CASSRQGNTGELFF. CDR3 bases: TGTGCCAGCAGCCGACAGGGGAACACCGGGGAGCTGTTTTTT.

This sequence joins TRBV4-1 and TRBJ2-1; 14 bases fit TRBD2. Per germline, CDR1 MGHRA and CDR2 YSYEKL. J lost 7 bases, V lost 4 bases, and 6 bases had no gene match. This CDR3 spans 16 amino acids. The CDR3 region has the DNA TGCGCCAGCAGCCTCGCGACTAGCGGGGGGGGTAATGAGCAGTTCTTC. It codes for CASSLATSGGGNEQFF.